A selection of T cell receptor beta chains follows, all from one sample in a study of CD8+CD57+ T cells in acquired aplastic anemia. TCRdb processed the reads anew with MiXCR; each CDR3 protein has one entry. The sample has about 150,000 distinct CDR3 sequences, about 50% seen once. The specimen sequenced was sorted CD4+, CD8+, or CD8+CD57+ T cells (not recorded which) from PBMCs. The receptors here all came from a human donor with aplastic anemia. The CDR3 runs from the conserved cysteine through the conserved F or W. The order of the fields is clone size, J gene, D gene, V gene, CDR3 protein, CDR3 DNA. A D gene is named only where the DNA matches it firmly. Rows may omit the clone size; those that give it use once, few, many or a size class.

clone size: -; J gene: TRBJ2-7; D gene: -; V gene: TRBV5-1; CDR3 protein: CASSQAGYSYEQYF; CDR3 DNA: TGCGCCAGCAGCCAAGCCGGGTACTCCTACGAGCAGTACTTC
clone size: -; J gene: TRBJ1-4; D gene: -; V gene: TRBV15; CDR3 protein: CATSRDGQNEKLFF; CDR3 DNA: TGTGCCACCAGCAGAGATGGGCAAAATGAAAAACTGTTTTTT
clone size: -; J gene: TRBJ2-7; D gene: -; V gene: TRBV12-3/TRBV12-4; CDR3 protein: CASSYRTAVYEQYF; CDR3 DNA: TGTGCCAGCAGTTATCGGACAGCCGTGTACGAGCAGTACTTC
clone size: -; J gene: TRBJ1-1; D gene: -; V gene: TRBV3-1; CDR3 protein: CASSQGSENTEAFF; CDR3 DNA: TGTGCCAGCAGCCAAGGATCAGAGAACACTGAAGCTTTCTTT
clone size: -; J gene: TRBJ1-2; D gene: -; V gene: TRBV6-5; CDR3 protein: CASSYSGTVIMYGYTF; CDR3 DNA: TGTGCCAGCAGTTACTCTGGGACGGTGATTATGTATGGCTACACCTTC
clone size: many; J gene: TRBJ1-4; D gene: -; V gene: TRBV7-8; CDR3 protein: CASSSSTPTNEKLFF; CDR3 DNA: TGTGCCAGCAGCTCGTCAACACCAACTAATGAAAAACTGTTTTTT
clone size: -; J gene: TRBJ2-3; D gene: TRBD2; V gene: TRBV20-1; CDR3 protein: CSASAFGASGSTDTQYF; CDR3 DNA: TGCAGTGCTAGCGCATTTGGGGCTAGCGGGAGCACAGATACGCAGTATTTT
clone size: -; J gene: TRBJ1-1; D gene: -; V gene: TRBV10-1; CDR3 protein: CASSESLGGGTEAFF; CDR3 DNA: TGCGCCAGCAGTGAGTCGCTGGGGGGCGGCACTGAAGCTTTCTTT
clone size: -; J gene: TRBJ2-3; D gene: TRBD2; V gene: TRBV10-3; CDR3 protein: CASSGTSGTDTQYF; CDR3 DNA: TGTGCCAGCAGTGGGACTAGCGGCACAGATACGCAGTATTTT
clone size: -; J gene: TRBJ2-7; D gene: -; V gene: TRBV7-2; CDR3 protein: CASSSFRTGLDEQYF; CDR3 DNA: TGTGCCAGCAGCTCGTTTCGGACAGGACTAGACGAGCAGTACTTC
clone size: -; J gene: TRBJ1-1; D gene: -; V gene: TRBV20-1; CDR3 protein: CSAPERNTEAFF; CDR3 DNA: TGCAGTGCCCCTGAACGGAACACTGAAGCTTTCTTT
clone size: -; J gene: TRBJ2-7; D gene: -; V gene: TRBV7-8; CDR3 protein: CASRGPGRTYEQYF; CDR3 DNA: TGTGCCAGCAGGGGACCCGGACGGACGTACGAGCAGTACTTC
clone size: -; J gene: TRBJ1-2; D gene: -; V gene: TRBV7-9; CDR3 protein: CASSPRAGGYTF; CDR3 DNA: TGTGCCAGCAGCCCGCGGGCAGGGGGCTACACCTTC
clone size: many; J gene: TRBJ1-2; D gene: TRBD1; V gene: TRBV4-1; CDR3 protein: CASSHGQGTNYGYTF; CDR3 DNA: TGCGCCAGCAGCCATGGACAGGGGACTAACTATGGCTACACCTTC
clone size: many; J gene: TRBJ1-2; D gene: -; V gene: TRBV2; CDR3 protein: CASGKDGTHSAYGYTF; CDR3 DNA: TGTGCGAGCGGGAAGGACGGCACCCATTCCGCTTATGGCTACACCTTC
clone size: -; J gene: TRBJ1-2; D gene: -; V gene: TRBV15; CDR3 protein: CATSTSPGGYGYTF; CDR3 DNA: TGTGCCACCAGCACCTCGCCAGGAGGCTATGGCTACACCTTC
clone size: once; J gene: TRBJ1-6; D gene: -; V gene: TRBV19; CDR3 protein: CARPGPRRDSPLHF; CDR3 DNA: TGTGCCAGACCAGGGCCCCGGAGGGATTCACCCCTCCACTTT
clone size: -; J gene: TRBJ2-5; D gene: -; V gene: TRBV5-4; CDR3 protein: CASSLLAEIGETQYF; CDR3 DNA: TGTGCCAGCAGCTTGTTAGCGGAGATCGGGGAGACCCAGTACTTC
clone size: many; J gene: TRBJ1-2; D gene: -; V gene: TRBV9; CDR3 protein: CASRRISDGYTF; CDR3 DNA: TGTGCCAGCAGAAGAATATCGGATGGCTACACCTTC
clone size: few; J gene: TRBJ2-7; D gene: -; V gene: TRBV20-1; CDR3 protein: CSARDSYEQYF; CDR3 DNA: TGCAGTGCTAGGGACTCCTACGAGCAGTACTTC
clone size: many; J gene: TRBJ1-1; D gene: -; V gene: TRBV2; CDR3 protein: CASSEALDATGPNTEAFF; CDR3 DNA: TGTGCCAGCAGTGAAGCACTCGATGCGACAGGCCCTAACACTGAAGCTTTCTTT
clone size: -; J gene: TRBJ1-1; D gene: -; V gene: TRBV19; CDR3 protein: CASSLWGAHWNTEAFF; CDR3 DNA: TGTGCCAGTAGCCTTTGGGGGGCGCATTGGAACACTGAAGCTTTCTTT
clone size: many; J gene: TRBJ2-1; D gene: -; V gene: TRBV4-2; CDR3 protein: CASSQVLSGSSYNEQFF; CDR3 DNA: TGTGCCAGCAGCCAAGTACTCAGCGGAAGCTCCTACAATGAGCAGTTCTTC
clone size: many; J gene: TRBJ2-5; D gene: TRBD1; V gene: TRBV7-9; CDR3 protein: CASSLDADRVFGTQYF; CDR3 DNA: TGTGCCAGCAGCTTAGACGCGGACAGGGTTTTCGGGACCCAGTACTTC
clone size: -; J gene: TRBJ2-7; D gene: TRBD2; V gene: TRBV4-2; CDR3 protein: CASSLGTSATYEQYF; CDR3 DNA: TGTGCCAGCAGCCTCGGGACTAGCGCAACCTACGAGCAGTACTTC
clone size: -; J gene: TRBJ2-5; D gene: -; V gene: TRBV7-9; CDR3 protein: CASSPTLGGETQYF; CDR3 DNA: TGTGCCAGCAGCCCTACCCTAGGGGGGGAGACCCAGTACTTC
clone size: -; J gene: TRBJ1-6; D gene: TRBD1; V gene: TRBV30; CDR3 protein: CAWSVQGQIWNSPLHF; CDR3 DNA: TGTGCCTGGAGTGTACAGGGACAGATATGGAATTCACCCCTCCACTTT
clone size: many; J gene: TRBJ2-2; D gene: TRBD1; V gene: TRBV7-7; CDR3 protein: CASRDRGTNTGELFF; CDR3 DNA: TGTGCCAGCAGAGACAGGGGGACGAACACCGGGGAGCTGTTTTTT
clone size: -; J gene: TRBJ2-3; D gene: -; V gene: TRBV11-2; CDR3 protein: CASSPGGGSTDTQYF; CDR3 DNA: TGTGCCAGCAGCCCGGGTGGTGGAAGCACAGATACGCAGTATTTT